Presented here are 17 T cell receptor beta chains from one specimen sequenced in a study of blood T cell repertoires in COVID-19. Profiled with immunoSEQ multiplex PCR; TCRdb holds only in-frame clones, not every one. This table has 180,000 or so clones, more than 65% appearing once. Sequencing was done on a sample of peripheral blood. These receptors were collected from a human donor with acute or convalescent COVID-19. The donor label of this sample is uncertain.

The J gene is TRBJ1-4, the V gene TRBV7-9; TRBD1 might be the D (6 bases). V was shortened by 1 base and J by 6 bases, with 9 bases between the two germline ends. CDR3 length equals 14 residues. Germline CDR1 SEHNR, CDR2 FQNEAQ (reference sequence). CDR3 sequence: CASSLEQGDEKLFF. The DNA for the CDR3 is TGTGCCAGCAGCTTAGAACAGGGAGATGAAAAACTGTTTTTT.

As to this clone: It is unclear where the CDR3 begins or ends on the DNA, so no DNA is shown, and the CDR3 is as TCRdb lists it. The chain joins TRBV19 to TRBJ1-2; the D call in the table, TRBD1, was not verified against the DNA. The CDR3 is 17 residues long, ends included. Germline loops: CDR1 LNHDA, CDR2 SQIVND (reference sequence). The chain's CDR3 is CASSMFGPGPLNYGYTF.

The chain has TRBV21-1 and TRBJ2-1; the table calls TRBD2, which could not be checked here. TRBV21-1 has pseudogene status. The CDR3 runs 19 residues. CDR3 nucleotide sequence: TGTGCCAGCCCGGTCTCTCAGCGGGGGGCCACTCCCCGCTACAATGAGCAGTTCTTC. Translated, it gives CASPVSQRGATPRYNEQFF.

The chain links TRBV5-1 to TRBJ1-2; the D gene is possibly TRBD1 (6 bases). CDR1 and CDR2 from the germline V gene are SGHRS and YFSETQ. This CDR3 has 13 residues. The ends were cut back, 4 bases at V and 7 bases at J, with 14 bases in the middle. In DNA form, the CDR3 reads TGCGCCAGCAGCATAACAGGGTCTGTTGGCTACACCTTC. As protein: CASSITGSVGYTF.

This clone was counted a single time. The chain couples TRBV11-3 to TRBJ2-7; 9 bases align to TRBD2. Trimming removed 1 base from V and 6 bases from J; junction bases left unmatched: 4. The CDR3 has 14 amino acids. The germline V gene has CDR1 SGHNT and CDR2 YENEEA. This CDR3 is CASSLGLAVGEQYF. The CDR3 DNA reads TGTGCCAGCAGCTTAGGACTAGCGGTGGGCGAGCAGTACTTC. Full variable domain (outside the CDR3, taken from reference TRBV11-3 and TRBJ2-7): EAGVVQSPRYKIIEKKQPVAFWCNPISGHNTLYWYLQNLGQGPELLIRYENEEAVDDSQLPKDRFSAERLKGVDSTLKIQPAELGDSAVYLCASSLGLAVGEQYFGPGTRLTVT.

This clone was seen just once. This rearrangement joins TRBV6-5 to TRBJ1-6; no clear D gene. Trimming took 8 bases from V and 10 from J, leaving 18 bases between them. Germline CDR1 and CDR2: MNHEY and SVGAGI. The CDR3 length is 14 residues. The CDR3, as DNA: TGTGCCAGCGACCGGCGGGCAGGATCCTCACCCCTCCACTTT. Translation gives CASDRRAGSSPLHF.

The CDR3 sequence is CASSIEGAKGNQPQHF. CDR3 coding DNA: TGTGCCAGTAGTATCGAAGGGGCAAAAGGCAATCAGCCCCAGCATTTT. This chain joins TRBV19 and TRBJ1-5; a possible D gene is TRBD1 (5 bases). Germline CDR1 LNHDA, CDR2 SQIVND (reference sequence). This CDR3 has 16 residues. V lost 3 bases and J lost 2, with 14 bases in between.

The rearrangement links TRBV7-8 to TRBJ2-1, with D tentatively TRBD2 (5 bases). Germline V gene data show CDR1 as SGHVS and CDR2 as FQNEAQ. The CDR3 has 16 amino acids. With 7 bases removed from V and 6 bases from J, the gap between germline ends came to 22 bases. The DNA of the CDR3 is TGTGCCAGCACCCCCCCCTCGGCTACCCTAGCCAATGAGCAGTTCTTC. Amino acid sequence: CASTPPSATLANEQFF.

V usage is TRBV30 and J usage is TRBJ1-2; 8 bases are shared with TRBD1. This CDR3 has 15 amino acids. Germline V gives CDR1 GTSNPN, CDR2 SVGIG (reference sequence). Trimming at V came to 3 bases and at J to 2 bases, leaving 8 bases not matched to a gene. Here the CDR3 DNA reads TGTGCCTGGAGAGTAGTGGGACAGGCAAACTATGGCTACACCTTC. Translated: CAWRVVGQANYGYTF.

This chain joins TRBV11-3 and TRBJ2-2; possible D gene TRBD2, 6 bases. The CDR3 consists of 15 residues. V lost 2 bases and J lost 6, with 13 bases in between. CDR1 SGHNT and CDR2 YENEEA come from the germline V gene. CDR3 sequence (DNA): TGTGCCAGCAGCTTATGGCGGAGGGGTTCCGGGGAGCTGTTTTTT. It is translated as CASSLWRRGSGELFF.

The chain employs TRBV28 and TRBJ2-5, with 10 bases aligning to TRBD1. V lost 2 bases and J lost 5; bases outside the gene matches: 14. The germline V gene has CDR1 MDHEN and CDR2 SYDVKM. This CDR3 has 18 amino acids. In DNA, the CDR3 is TGTGCCAGCAGTTTAGGGACAGGGGTCAAGAGGGTTAGGGAGACCCAGTACTTC. Its protein product is CASSLGTGVKRVRETQYF.

This chain joins TRBV11-2 and TRBJ1-3; 9 bases agree with TRBD1. Germline V gives CDR1 SGHAT, CDR2 FQNNGV. The CDR3 contains 16 residues. The V and J ends lost 6 bases and 4 bases, in that order; junction bases with no gene match: 10. This chain's CDR3 is CASSSPGTGIGNTIYF. DNA of the CDR3: TGTGCCAGCAGTTCACCCGGGACAGGGATCGGAAACACCATATATTTT.

The chain recombines TRBV19 with TRBJ1-1; D unresolved. Trimming pared 4 bases from V and 1 base from J, leaving 10 bases between. Germline CDR1 LNHDA, CDR2 SQIVND (reference sequence). The CDR3 runs to 14 residues. The CDR3 loop reads CASSNRESNTEAFF. DNA of the CDR3: TGTGCCAGTAGTAATCGGGAGTCGAACACTGAAGCTTTCTTT.

The gene calls are TRBV3-1 (or the pseudogene TRBV3-2) and TRBJ1-1; tentatively, D is TRBD1 (5 bases). Germline CDR1 reads LGHDT; CDR2 reads YNNKEL (reference sequence). The CDR3 loop spans 17 amino acids. V dropped 0 bases and J dropped 1 base, with 15 bases sitting between them. CDR3 sequence reads: CASSQEVGRGGNTEAFF. The CDR3, as DNA: TGTGCCAGCAGCCAAGAAGTCGGGAGGGGTGGGAACACTGAAGCTTTCTTT.

The V gene is TRBV10-3, the J gene TRBJ1-3, with 7 bases lining up with TRBD1. The CDR3 extends over 15 amino acids. Germline CDR1 reads ENHRY; CDR2 reads SYGVKD. With 4 bases clipped from V and 3 bases from J, the junction kept 6 bases outside the gene matches. Here the CDR3 reads CAISGQGYGGNTIYF. CDR3 bases: TGTGCCATCAGTGGACAGGGATATGGTGGAAACACCATATATTTT.

This clone was recorded a few times. The chain links TRBV28 to TRBJ2-5; TRBD2 matches at 8 bases. The CDR3 has 16 amino acids. CDR1 and CDR2 from the germline V gene are MDHEN and SYDVKM. With 4 bases clipped from V and 5 bases from J, the junction kept 12 bases outside the gene matches. CDR3 DNA: TGTGCCAGCAGTTCCCCAAAAGCGGGAGTAGGTGAGACCCAGTACTTC. Residues: CASSSPKAGVGETQYF.

The chain employs TRBV11-2 and TRBJ2-7; 9 nucleotides align to TRBD2. V trimming: 2 bases; J trimming: 4 bases; junction bases outside the gene matches: 3. Germline loops: CDR1 SGHAT, CDR2 FQNNGV. There are 14 residues in the CDR3. The DNA for the CDR3 is TGTGCCAGCAGCTTAAATAGCGGGGGTTACGAGCAGTACTTC. It yields the protein CASSLNSGGYEQYF.